These 6 T cell receptor beta chains share one sample of origin, sequenced in a study of T cell repertoires in cytomegalovirus infection. For these TCRs, the target antigens are not known. TCRdb re-derived calls from the reads in MiXCR, one entry per CDR3 protein. This table has around 340,000 distinct CDR3 sequences, approximately 32% appearing once. The sequenced sample was cultured PBMCs, obtained from culture after CMV antigen stimulation. These receptors were taken from a human donor in good health (CMV status not recorded). Some clones in this sample may be carry-over from other donors' samples.

Only a few counts were recorded for this clonotype. The chain uses TRBV7-8 and TRBJ2-4; tentatively, D is TRBD2 (6 bases). With 6 bases removed from V and 0 bases from J, the gap between germline ends came to 18 bases. From germline, CDR1 is SGHVS and CDR2 FQNEAQ. The CDR3 extends over 17 amino acids. The CDR3 region has the DNA TGTGCCAGCAGTTCCGGCGGGATCAGCCTAGCCAAAAACATTCAGTACTTC. This gives the protein CASSSGGISLAKNIQYF.

This clonotype was detected many times. The CDR3 sequence: CASSLILRPAHPSGANVLTF. CDR3 DNA sequence: TGTGCCAGCAGCTTAATCCTCAGGCCTGCTCATCCCTCTGGGGCCAACGTCCTGACTTTC. The rearrangement links TRBV7-2 to TRBJ2-6; D gene uncertain. The V end was cut by 2 bases, the J end by 0 bases, with 20 bases between. The CDR3 has 20 amino acids. The germline V gene encodes CDR1 SGHTA and CDR2 FQGNSA.

This clonotype was detected once. The chain employs TRBV12-3 or TRBV12-4 and TRBJ1-4, with 10 bases identical to TRBD1. The junction had 5 bases not matched to a gene; V was cut back by 2 bases and J by 8 bases. The CDR3 is made up of 15 amino acids. CDR3 nucleotides: TGTGCCAGCAGTTTACGGGACAGGGGTAGCGAAAAACTGTTTTTT. Amino acid sequence: CASSLRDRGSEKLFF.

The CDR3 nucleotides are TGTGCCAGCAGTCCCTGGACAGGTGATGAAGCTTTCTTT. Translated: CASSPWTGDEAFF. The chain joins TRBV12-3 or TRBV12-4 to TRBJ1-1; TRBD1 aligns across 7 bases. The CDR3 is made up of 13 amino acids. With 5 bases clipped from V and 7 bases from J, the junction kept 7 bases outside the gene matches.

The chain carries TRBV5-1 and TRBJ1-2, with 9 bases aligning to TRBD1. The trim removed 4 bases at V and 5 bases at J, leaving 6 bases unmatched. Per the germline V gene, CDR1 is SGHRS and CDR2 is YFSETQ. The CDR3 sequence is 14 residues long. The chain's CDR3 is CASSGSGTGYGYTF. The CDR3 region has the DNA TGCGCCAGCAGCGGATCCGGGACAGGGTATGGCTACACCTTC.

This chain joins TRBV4-1 and TRBJ2-1, with a tentative D call TRBD1 (5 bases). Trimming stripped 1 base from V and 3 bases from J, with 16 bases between. Germline lookup yields CDR1 MGHRA and CDR2 YSYEKL. This CDR3 has 17 residues. The CDR3 loop reads CASSQVGSSRGYNEQFF. The CDR3 region has the DNA TGCGCCAGCAGCCAAGTGGGGTCCTCAAGGGGCTACAATGAGCAGTTCTTC.